This passage covers 17 T cell receptor beta chains from one sample sequenced in a study of T cell responses to AZD1222 COVID-19 vaccine. Here immunoSEQ multiplex PCR was the method, and the copy in TCRdb shows in-frame clones only, minus some. This sample has some 170,000 clones, with about nine tenths found just once. This sample comprised peripheral blood, obtained 28 days after the second dose of the MenACWY control vaccine. These TCRs come from an adult who received the MenACWY meningococcal vaccine as a control.

On this clone: In the same sample, other DNA sequences code for this CDR3. V and J are TRBV28 and TRBJ2-7; D remains ambiguous. V was pared by 7 bases and J by 0 bases, with 7 bases between. The CDR3 loop spans 12 amino acids. Germline values: CDR1 MDHEN, CDR2 SYDVKM. The CDR3 nucleotides read TGTGCCAGCACAAGGAGCTCCTACGAGCAGTACTTC. This encodes CASTRSSYEQYF.

This clone has only one observation. The chain uses TRBV5-5 and TRBJ2-7; a possible D gene is TRBD2 (5 bases). V gave up 4 bases and J gave up 3 bases, with 11 bases separating them. Per the germline V gene, CDR1 is SGHKS and CDR2 is YYEKEE (reference sequence). This CDR3 region has 13 residues. CDR3 sequence: CASSSGRIYEQYF. The CDR3 bases are TGTGCCAGCAGCAGCGGACGGATCTACGAGCAGTACTTC.

The gene calls are TRBV6-5 and TRBJ1-3, with unresolved D. Between the trimmed V and J ends, which lost 7 bases and 2 bases, there was a span of 12 bases. Germline CDR1 reads MNHEY; CDR2 reads SVGAGI. The CDR3 sequence is 14 residues long. This CDR3 is CASISLGAGNTIYF. DNA for the CDR3: TGTGCCAGCATCTCCCTCGGGGCTGGAAACACCATATATTTT.

The chain has TRBV29-1 and TRBJ1-2; TRBD1 aligns across 9 bases. Germline V gene data show CDR1 as SQVTM and CDR2 as ANQGSEA. The ends lost 6 bases at V and 2 bases at J; junction bases unmatched: 7. This CDR3 contains 14 residues. The CDR3 loop reads CSVDRGALNYGYTF. The CDR3 bases are TGCAGCGTGGACAGGGGCGCCTTGAACTATGGCTACACCTTC.

The chain recombines TRBV5-4 with TRBJ1-1; D possibly corresponds to TRBD1 (5 bases). The V and J ends lost 1 base and 7 bases respectively, with 14 bases between them. CDR1 and CDR2 (germline): SGHNT, YYREEE (reference sequence). This CDR3 has 14 amino acids. CDR3 in amino acids: CASSLRQGIREAFF. The CDR3 DNA reads as TGTGCCAGCAGCTTGAGGCAGGGAATTCGTGAAGCTTTCTTT.

The chain links TRBV6-1 to TRBJ1-1; D perhaps matches TRBD1 (5 bases). V gave up 2 bases and J gave up 1 base, with 11 bases separating them. Germline-derived CDR1 and CDR2 are MNHNS and SASEGT. This CDR3 is built from 15 residues. CDR3 sequence: CASSESGGWNTEAFF. The CDR3 DNA sequence: TGTGCCAGCAGTGAAAGTGGGGGTTGGAACACTGAAGCTTTCTTT.

The CDR3 DNA reads as TGTGCCAGCAGCTCACAGGGGGCGAGTCAGCCCCAGCATTTT. It is translated as CASSSQGASQPQHF. The chain is built from TRBV7-9 and TRBJ1-5, with TRBD1 matching 9 bases. The trim removed 4 bases at V and 6 bases at J, leaving 4 bases unmatched. The CDR3 loop spans 14 amino acids. Germline V gives CDR1 SEHNR, CDR2 FQNEAQ (reference sequence).

The J gene is TRBJ1-2, the V gene TRBV12-3 or TRBV12-4; weak D call: TRBD1 (6 bases). The CDR3 spans 12 residues. V gave up 6 bases and J gave up 7 bases, with 12 bases separating them. The DNA for the CDR3 is TGTGCCAGCAGGGAGGACAGTCTTGGCTACACCTTC. It specifies CASREDSLGYTF.

This chain connects TRBV28 to TRBJ2-3; 16 bases fit TRBD2. The V segment lost 7 bases and the J segment 4 bases; nucleotides outside the gene matches: 11. CDR3 size: 18 residues. The germline V gene has CDR1 MDHEN and CDR2 SYDVKM. The CDR3 protein is CASKGTSGRDGLADTQYF. CDR3 nucleotide sequence: TGTGCCAGCAAAGGGACTAGCGGGAGGGACGGTTTAGCAGATACGCAGTATTTT.

This clone occurred once. V gene TRBV19 combines with J gene TRBJ2-1, with D unresolved. The CDR3 runs to 11 residues. V lost 3 bases to trimming and J lost 3 bases, with 0 bases between them. CDR1 and CDR2 (germline): LNHDA, SQIVND (reference sequence). CDR3: CASSIYNEQFF. The CDR3 DNA sequence: TGTGCCAGTAGTATCTACAATGAGCAGTTCTTC.

This rearrangement joins TRBV4-3 to TRBJ1-5; D uncertain. V lost 0 bases and J lost 9, with 15 bases in between. This CDR3 contains 15 residues. Germline V lookup: CDR1 LGHNA, CDR2 YSLEER. The CDR3 spells CASSQDFGGVGPQHF. As DNA, the CDR3 is TGCGCCAGCAGCCAAGATTTCGGCGGGGTAGGGCCCCAGCATTTT.

The rearrangement uses TRBV5-4 and TRBJ2-1; D is unclear. This CDR3 has 11 amino acids. Trimming stripped 0 bases from V and 8 bases from J, with 3 bases between. CDR1 is SGHNT and CDR2 is YYREEE in the germline V gene (reference sequence). CDR3 region: CASSLADEQFF. CDR3 nucleotides: TGTGCCAGCAGCTTGGCCGATGAGCAGTTCTTC.

The gene calls are TRBV7-9 and TRBJ2-7; D may correspond to TRBD1 or TRBD2 (5 bases each). The CDR3 totals 15 residues. Germline V gene data show CDR1 as SEHNR and CDR2 as FQNEAQ (reference sequence). The ends were cut back, 1 base at V and 5 bases at J, with 15 bases in the middle. Here the CDR3 DNA reads TGTGCCAGCAGCTTAGGGATAGGGACGGCGGACGAGCAGTACTTC. Translating gives CASSLGIGTADEQYF. The whole variable domain, remainder taken from reference TRBV7-9 and TRBJ2-7, is DTGVSQNPRHKITKRGQNVTFRCDPISEHNRLYWYRQTLGQGPEFLTYFQNEAQLEKSRLLSDRFSAERPKGSFSTLEIQRTEQGDSAMYLCASSLGIGTADEQYFGPGTRLTVT.

This chain connects TRBV6-6 to TRBJ1-4; D remains ambiguous. The CDR3 is made up of 16 amino acids. V was pared by 7 bases and J by 0 bases, with 15 bases between. Germline CDR1 is MNHNY and CDR2 is SVGAGI (reference sequence). The CDR3 DNA is TGTGCCAGCAAACCCCTCGGCGCTGCAACTAATGAAAAACTGTTTTTT. As protein: CASKPLGAATNEKLFF.

The gene calls are TRBV10-3 and TRBJ2-1; TRBD2 might be the D (5 bases). Germline loops: CDR1 ENHRY, CDR2 SYGVKD. CDR3 length equals 13 residues. The V end was cut by 7 bases, the J end by 5 bases, with 12 bases between. The CDR3 nucleotides are TGTGCCATCACCGGTATGCGGGACAATGAGCAGTTCTTC. It translates to CAITGMRDNEQFF.

The chain uses TRBV18 and TRBJ2-1; possible D gene TRBD2, 5 bases. Trimming pared 2 bases from V and 7 bases from J, leaving 6 bases between. CDR3 size: 12 residues. Germline lookup yields CDR1 KGHSH and CDR2 LQKENI. CDR3 loop: CASSPAGNEQFF. CDR3 DNA sequence: TGTGCCAGCTCACCAGCGGGTAATGAGCAGTTCTTC. Combining the CDR3 with reference TRBV18 and TRBJ2-1 gives the whole variable domain NAGVMQNPRHLVRRRGQEARLRCSPMKGHSHVYWYRQLPEEGLKFMVYLQKENIIDESGMPKERFSAEFPKEGPSILRIQQVVRGDSAAYFCASSPAGNEQFFGPGTRLTVL.

The J gene is TRBJ2-1, the V gene TRBV28; D not resolved. CDR3 size: 13 residues. V shed 6 bases and J shed 7 bases, with 13 bases lying between them. Germline CDR1 and CDR2: MDHEN and SYDVKM. The CDR3 DNA reads TGTGCCAGCAGCCTCGGGCGGCGAAATGAGCAGTTCTTC. The encoded protein is CASSLGRRNEQFF.